These 31 T cell receptor beta chains originate from one sample sequenced in a study of blood T cell repertoires in COVID-19 (dated by TCRdb to 2020 to 2022). Library generation was performed with the immunoSEQ multiplex PCR assay. TCRdb took over this immuneACCESS table, retaining in-frame rearrangements with V and J assigned. Such tables are incomplete; in checked studies, under half of the missing clones stem from an unresolved V gene, and the remainder is unexplained. Across this sample there are about 160,000 clones, with roughly 90% seen only once. The ten top clones hold about 18% of the sample. Sequencing was performed on peripheral blood. The receptors originated from a man aged 60-69 years with active or convalescent COVID-19.

The chain is built from TRBV18 and TRBJ1-6; TRBD1 is a possible D gene (5 bases). The CDR3 contains 15 residues. V was trimmed by 3 bases and J by 7 bases, leaving 13 bases between them. Germline V gives CDR1 KGHSH, CDR2 LQKENI. DNA for the CDR3: TGTGCCAGCTCACCCCAGGCGACAGTCAATTCACCCCTCCACTTT. Translated, it gives CASSPQATVNSPLHF.

The chain is built from TRBV5-4 and TRBJ1-2; 8 bases map to TRBD1. J gave up 6 bases and V 7 bases, and 8 bases lay outside the gene matches. This CDR3 region has 13 residues. The germline CDR1 and CDR2 sequences are SGHNT and YYREEE (reference sequence). The CDR3 bases are TGTGCCAGCGACATCCAGGGGGCTCATGGCTACACCTTC. Translating it yields CASDIQGAHGYTF.

The chain links TRBV5-1 to TRBJ2-3; 8 bases are shared with TRBD1. J was trimmed by 4 bases and V by 3 bases; bases with no gene match: 4. The CDR3 covers 14 residues. Per germline, CDR1 SGHRS and CDR2 YFSETQ. CDR3 in amino acids: CASSSTGDADTQYF. CDR3 in DNA: TGCGCCAGCAGCTCGACAGGGGACGCAGATACGCAGTATTTT.

This clone was seen once. This chain uses TRBV6-1 with TRBJ2-7; no reliable D call. CDR3 length equals 13 residues. Germline V gene data show CDR1 as MNHNS and CDR2 as SASEGT. V gave up 2 bases and J gave up 4 bases, with 9 bases separating them. The CDR3 protein is CASSEPGLYEQYF. The CDR3 coding sequence is TGTGCCAGCAGTGAACCGGGTCTGTACGAGCAGTACTTC.

The chain employs TRBV11-2 and TRBJ2-7, with a possible D match to TRBD2 (7 bases). Germline CDR1 and CDR2: SGHAT and FQNNGV. The CDR3 loop spans 15 amino acids. Trimming cost V 2 bases and J 6 bases, with 17 bases left between them. The CDR3 bases are TGTGCCAGCAGCTTAAGTCCCGCTAGGGGGGGCGAGCAGTACTTC. It encodes CASSLSPARGGEQYF.

The chain uses TRBV29-1 and TRBJ1-5, with TRBD1 matching 7 bases. Germline V CDR1 and CDR2: SQVTM, ANQGSEA. V was clipped by 6 bases and J by 2 bases; unmatched bases: 13. The CDR3 has 16 amino acids. The CDR3 protein is CSVSGGSGVGNQPQHF. CDR3 nucleotides: TGCAGCGTCTCAGGGGGGTCGGGGGTAGGCAATCAGCCCCAGCATTTT.

The chain links TRBV5-4 to TRBJ2-4; unclear D gene. The CDR3 spans 15 residues. The V end lost 0 bases, the J end lost 2 bases, and 9 bases lay between the germline ends. From germline, CDR1 is SGHNT and CDR2 YYREEE (reference sequence). The CDR3 spells CASSLDSRSKNIQYF. CDR3 coding DNA: TGTGCCAGCAGCTTGGACAGTCGGTCCAAAAACATTCAGTACTTC.

The chain employs TRBV25-1 and TRBJ1-2, with 10 bases identical to TRBD1. Germline V CDR1 and CDR2: MGHDK, SYGVNS. The CDR3 has 17 residues. V shed 3 bases, J shed 4 bases, and the junction held 11 bases outside the gene matches. CDR3 coding DNA: TGTGCCAGCAGTGACAGCCGACAGGGGGCGTTTAGCTATGGCTACACCTTC. This encodes CASSDSRQGAFSYGYTF.

This chain connects TRBV7-8 to TRBJ2-7; 10 nucleotides line up with TRBD1. CDR1 and CDR2 from the germline V gene are SGHVS and FQNEAQ. The CDR3 is 14 residues long. V lost 4 bases to trimming and J lost 3 bases; unmatched junction nucleotides: 3. CDR3 residues: CASSSRDRGYEQYF. The CDR3 DNA is TGTGCCAGCAGCTCCCGGGACAGGGGCTACGAGCAGTACTTC.

This clone has just one count. The CDR3 DNA follows: TGTGCCAGCAGTCGGACAGGAGGTGACACCGGGGAGCTGTTTTTT. Translating gives CASSRTGGDTGELFF. This rearrangement joins TRBV2 to TRBJ2-2; 7 bases map to TRBD1. Trimming removed 5 bases from V and 3 bases from J; junction bases left unmatched: 6. Germline loops: CDR1 SNHLY, CDR2 FYNNEI. The CDR3 runs to 15 residues.

This rearrangement joins TRBV28 to TRBJ1-3, with 8 bases aligning to TRBD1. The germline V gene has CDR1 MDHEN and CDR2 SYDVKM. The CDR3 contains 17 residues. After removal of 4 bases from V and 0 bases from J, the junction contained 8 bases not matched to a gene. CDR3 coding DNA: TGTGCCAGCAGTTCACAGGACAGGGCCGTCTCTGGAAACACCATATATTTT. It is translated as CASSSQDRAVSGNTIYF.

This chain uses TRBV6-5 with TRBJ2-5; 7 bases align to TRBD2. CDR3 length: 15 residues. The V and J ends lost 4 bases and 3 bases, in that order; junction bases with no gene match: 8. Germline V gene lookup returns CDR1 MNHEY and CDR2 SVGAGI. The CDR3 region has the DNA TGTGCCAGCAGTTGGTCCGGGACTACTAAAGAGACCCAGTACTTC. Encoded protein: CASSWSGTTKETQYF.

The J gene is TRBJ2-1, the V gene TRBV5-6; 11 bases map to TRBD2. V trimming: 0 bases; J trimming: 4 bases; junction bases outside the gene matches: 6. This CDR3 contains 17 residues. CDR1 and CDR2 from the germline V gene are SGHDT and YYEEEE. In nucleotides, the CDR3 is TGTGCCAGCAGCTTGGCTTGGGGGACTAGCGGTTACAATGAGCAGTTCTTC. Translating gives CASSLAWGTSGYNEQFF. The complete variable domain, with remaining parts taken from reference TRBV5-6 and TRBJ2-1, reads DAGVTQSPTHLIKTRGQQVTLRCSPKSGHDTVSWYQQALGQGPQFIFQYYEEEERQRGNFPDRFSGHQFPNYSSELNVNALLLGDSALYLCASSLAWGTSGYNEQFFGPGTRLTVL.

The chain couples TRBV19 to TRBJ1-5; 8 nucleotides match TRBD1. CDR1 and CDR2 (germline): LNHDA, SQIVND (reference sequence). V was clipped by 4 bases and J by 4 bases; unmatched bases: 9. The CDR3 covers 16 residues. The CDR3 DNA sequence: TGTGCCAGTAGTACCCTCGGGACAGGTCCTAATCAGCCCCAGCATTTT. Its translation: CASSTLGTGPNQPQHF. The entire variable domain, with the rest obtained from reference TRBV19 and TRBJ1-5, is as follows: DGGITQSPKYLFRKEGQNVTLSCEQNLNHDAMYWYRQDPGQGLRLIYYSQIVNDFQKGDIAEGYSVSREKKESFPLTVTSAQKNPTAFYLCASSTLGTGPNQPQHFGDGTRLSIL.

V usage is TRBV9 and J usage is TRBJ2-1; D perhaps matches TRBD1 (6 bases). Germline CDR1 SGDLS, CDR2 YYNGEE. The CDR3 length is 14 residues. V shed 0 bases and J shed 5 bases, with 9 bases lying between them. The CDR3 spells CASSVEGHNNEQFF. The CDR3, as DNA: TGTGCCAGCAGCGTAGAGGGACACAACAATGAGCAGTTCTTC.

The chain combines TRBV19 with TRBJ1-2; D may be TRBD1 (5 bases). Trimming took 3 bases from V and 2 from J, leaving 10 bases between them. CDR1 and CDR2 (germline): LNHDA, SQIVND (reference sequence). The CDR3 has 14 amino acids. CDR3 nucleotide sequence: TGTGCCAGTAGTATTGTGGACACGAACTATGGCTACACCTTC. This gives the protein CASSIVDTNYGYTF.

This chain connects TRBV10-3 to TRBJ1-1, with TRBD1 as a possible D gene (5 bases). This CDR3 spans 12 amino acids. Germline loops: CDR1 ENHRY, CDR2 SYGVKD. The germline V and J ends were trimmed by 10 bases and 5 bases, with 14 bases remaining between them. CDR3 DNA sequence: TGTGCCACAATCTTGGGGGGGACTGAAGCTTTCTTT. Protein product: CATILGGTEAFF.

This chain connects TRBV7-2 to TRBJ1-4; 7 bases map to TRBD1. The germline V gene encodes CDR1 SGHTA and CDR2 FQGNSA. J was trimmed by 10 bases and V by 3 bases; bases with no gene match: 8. This CDR3 comprises 14 residues. The CDR3 DNA reads TGTGCCAGCAGCTTGAACCGGGACAGTGGAAAACTGTTTTTT. As protein: CASSLNRDSGKLFF.

The V gene is TRBV18, the J gene TRBJ1-6, with 7 bases aligning to TRBD1. Germline CDR1 is KGHSH and CDR2 is LQKENI. The CDR3 totals 14 residues. The V segment lost 1 base and the J segment 10 bases; nucleotides outside the gene matches: 4. The CDR3 sequence is CASSPQDRPSPLHF. The CDR3 DNA is TGTGCCAGCTCACCACAGGACAGGCCCTCACCCCTCCACTTT.

The J gene is TRBJ2-5, the V gene TRBV24-1, with TRBD1 matching over 11 bases. Germline assignment: CDR1 KGHDR and CDR2 SFDVKD. CDR3 length equals 15 residues. V was clipped by 4 bases and J by 5 bases; unmatched bases: 5. The CDR3 spells CATSEAGTGGETQYF. Written as DNA, the CDR3 is TGTGCCACCAGTGAAGCCGGGACAGGGGGGGAGACCCAGTACTTC.

The chain carries TRBV7-2 and TRBJ2-7; maybe TRBD2 (7 bases). Per germline, CDR1 SGHTA and CDR2 FQGNSA. This CDR3 comprises 12 residues. The V gene lost 5 bases and the J gene lost 11 bases, with 16 bases spanning the gap. CDR3 sequence: CASSPHWGGEYF. In nucleotides, the CDR3 is TGTGCCAGCAGCCCCCATTGGGGGGGCGAGTACTTC. The full variable domain, in which reference TRBV7-2 and TRBJ2-7 provide the parts outside the CDR3, is GAGVSQSPSNKVTEKGKDVELRCDPISGHTALYWYRQSLGQGLEFLIYFQGNSAPDKSGLPSDRFSAERTGGSVSTLTIQRTQQEDSAVYLCASSPHWGGEYFGPGTRLTVT.

V is TRBV5-1 and J is TRBJ1-4; TRBD1 matches 9 bases. Trimming at V came to 0 bases and at J to 6 bases, leaving 6 bases not matched to a gene. Per germline, CDR1 SGHRS and CDR2 YFSETQ. The CDR3 length is 16 residues. In nucleotides, the CDR3 is TGCGCCAGCAGCTTGGTGGCTGACAGGGGGTATGAAAAACTGTTTTTT. Translating it yields CASSLVADRGYEKLFF.

In this sample, this clone turned up once. This chain connects TRBV19 to TRBJ2-7, with 7 bases that match TRBD1. The V segment lost 10 bases and the J segment 3 bases; nucleotides outside the gene matches: 9. Germline lookup yields CDR1 LNHDA and CDR2 SQIVND (reference sequence). The CDR3 totals 13 residues. The CDR3 sequence: CATLGTEYYEQYF. CDR3 nucleotide sequence: TGTGCCACCCTCGGGACAGAATACTACGAGCAGTACTTC. The variable domain in full, completed from reference TRBV19 and TRBJ2-7, reads DGGITQSPKYLFRKEGQNVTLSCEQNLNHDAMYWYRQDPGQGLRLIYYSQIVNDFQKGDIAEGYSVSREKKESFPLTVTSAQKNPTAFYLCATLGTEYYEQYFGPGTRLTVT.

The chain uses TRBV3-1 (or the pseudogene TRBV3-2) and TRBJ1-1, with 7 bases that match TRBD1. J gave up 4 bases and V 1 base, and 0 bases lay outside the gene matches. The CDR3 has 13 residues. From germline, CDR1 is LGHDT and CDR2 YNNKEL (reference sequence). The CDR3, as DNA: TGTGCCAGCAGCCAAGGGACAGGCACTGAAGCTTTCTTT. Translating gives CASSQGTGTEAFF.

This clone was seen once. This chain connects TRBV4-1 to TRBJ2-3, with D tentatively TRBD2 (5 bases). The germline gives CDR1 MGHRA, CDR2 YSYEKL. This CDR3 contains 16 residues. Trimming cost V 5 bases and J 1 base, with 16 bases left between them. Written as DNA, the CDR3 is TGCGCCAGCAGCTCCTGGACTTCCCAAGGCACAGATACGCAGTATTTT. This codes for CASSSWTSQGTDTQYF.

The chain joins TRBV5-1 to TRBJ1-5, with TRBD1 matching over 8 bases. CDR3 length: 13 residues. V trimming: 5 bases; J trimming: 4 bases; junction bases outside the gene matches: 2. CDR1 SGHRS and CDR2 YFSETQ come from the germline V gene. The CDR3 DNA follows: TGCGCCAGCAGTTACAGGGGGAATCAGCCCCAGCATTTT. This codes for CASSYRGNQPQHF.

This clone was counted a single time. This chain uses TRBV7-9 with TRBJ2-1, with TRBD1 matching over 7 bases. Losses at the gene ends were 6 bases for V and 0 bases for J; bases not matched to a gene: 5. Germline V gives CDR1 SEHNR, CDR2 FQNEAQ (reference sequence). This CDR3 region has 15 residues. Here the CDR3 DNA reads TGTGCCAGCAGGACAGGGTACCTCTCCTACAATGAGCAGTTCTTC. This translates into CASRTGYLSYNEQFF.

The rearrangement joins TRBV24-1 to TRBJ2-1; D possibly corresponds to TRBD1 (6 bases). Trimming stripped 7 bases from V and 2 bases from J, with 14 bases between. This CDR3 has 15 residues. The germline V gene encodes CDR1 KGHDR and CDR2 SFDVKD. CDR3 coding DNA: TGTGCCACCAGCTCACGCAGGGGCCCCTACAATGAGCAGTTCTTC. It is translated as CATSSRRGPYNEQFF.

This sequence joins TRBV7-9 and TRBJ1-4, with D maybe TRBD1 (5 bases). CDR3 length: 18 amino acids. V lost 0 bases, J lost 1 base, and 15 bases lay in between. Germline V gene data show CDR1 as SEHNR and CDR2 as FQNEAQ (reference sequence). The CDR3 DNA follows: TGTGCCAGCAGCTTAGCGTCCGGGGGGTGGAGAACTAATGAAAAACTGTTTTTT. It codes for CASSLASGGWRTNEKLFF.

This clone turned up a few times. This chain uses TRBV7-2 with TRBJ1-5; 12 nucleotides match TRBD1. Trimming took 1 base from V and 6 from J; bases not matched to a gene: 7. Germline V gives CDR1 SGHTA, CDR2 FQGNSA. There are 17 residues in the CDR3. CDR3 nucleotides: TGTGCCAGCAGCTTAGGGACCGGGACAGGGGGCGGTCAGCCCCAGCATTTT. Residues: CASSLGTGTGGGQPQHF.

The chain has TRBV19 and TRBJ2-3; D might be TRBD1 (5 bases). There are 18 residues in the CDR3. V was trimmed by 5 bases and J by 2 bases, leaving 23 bases between them. CDR1 LNHDA and CDR2 SQIVND come from the germline V gene (reference sequence). CDR3 region: CASSPGRRQGFFTDTQYF. The CDR3 DNA follows: TGTGCCAGTAGTCCCGGCCGTAGGCAGGGCTTTTTCACAGATACGCAGTATTTT. Drawing the rest from reference TRBV19 and TRBJ2-3, the complete variable domain is DGGITQSPKYLFRKEGQNVTLSCEQNLNHDAMYWYRQDPGQGLRLIYYSQIVNDFQKGDIAEGYSVSREKKESFPLTVTSAQKNPTAFYLCASSPGRRQGFFTDTQYFGPGTRLTVL.